This TCR beta chain stems from a study of shared clonotypes between healthy human individuals. In the study overall: Each donor contributed plates that comprised three CD4 naive, three CD4 memory, two CD8 naive and one CD8 memory. Study-level points and caveats: Blood was the only sampled material, and tissue repertoires likely differ. Large sequencing depth failed to make sorted-subset sequencing complete, rarefaction showed.

Only in-frame clones appear in the TCRdb table, and some are missing; sequencing was by immunoSEQ multiplex PCR. The sample has approximately 2.3 million clones, over 85% seen once. Among the donors, all were Caucasian adults who lived in Nashville, Tennessee. The CDR3 sequence is 15 residues long. V lost 4 bases to trimming and J lost 0 bases, with 14 bases between them. Germline V gene lookup returns CDR1 SGHNT and CDR2 YYREEE (reference sequence). About this clone: Its antigen remains unidentified.

The chain recombines TRBV5-4 with TRBJ2-7; the D gene is possibly TRBD2 (6 bases). The receptor comes from a man between 18 and 29 years old in good health. Some clones in this sample may be carry-over from other donors' samples. The specimen sequenced was naive CD4+ T cells from PBMCs. Sample subset: CD45RA+ positively selected. This chain's CDR3 is CASSTGSSSSYEQYF. The CDR3 bases are TGTGCCAGCAGCACCGGGAGCTCCAGCTCCTACGAGCAGTACTTC. Using reference TRBV5-4 and TRBJ2-7 for the parts outside the CDR3, the full variable domain is ETGVTQSPTHLIKTRGQQVTLRCSSQSGHNTVSWYQQALGQGPQFIFQYYREEENGRGNFPPRFSGLQFPNYSSELNVNALELDDSALYLCASSTGSSSSYEQYFGPGTRLTVT.